Listed below are T cell receptor beta chains from one sample, sequenced in a study of T cell repertoires in cytomegalovirus infection. Their specific antigens are unknown. TCRdb fed the reads into MiXCR, producing one record per CDR3 protein. Of roughly 68,000 distinct CDR3 sequences listed, approximately 22% are singletons. Sequencing input: PBMCs, sequenced either directly or after in vitro stimulation (not recorded which). The receptors here all came from a human donor in good health (CMV status not recorded). Some clones in this sample may be carry-over from other donors' samples. CDR3s include the opening cysteine and the closing phenylalanine or tryptophan.

v_gene,CDR3aa
TRBV20-1,CSAAGAFSTDTQYF
TRBV6-6,CASSDNRPTGGYEQYF
TRBV6-6,CASSYSGAQGFSSYNEQFF
TRBV7-9,CASSLEIKPYEQYF
TRBV7-2,CASSQAGASKNIQYF
TRBV6-2/TRBV6-3,CASSAGIRDTGELFF
TRBV7-3,CASSLEAVANTEAFF
TRBV7-8,CASRPVRAYNEQFF
TRBV20-1,CSARLAVRTSYEQYF
TRBV7-2,CASSEQGGNQPQHF
TRBV4-3,CASSQVRGPQVTQYF
TRBV6-6,CASSYGASGRGDTQYF
TRBV7-2,CASSSGGGRETQYF
TRBV7-9,CASSSTTGTGVYNEQFF
TRBV11-2,CASSDPGGAEAFF
TRBV7-2,CASSLEASGRGQETQYF
TRBV7-8,CASSLVRVAANEKLFF
TRBV4-1,CASSQDWDSISSYNSPLHF
TRBV6-2/TRBV6-3,CASSQPPWGGTQYF
TRBV7-9,CASSPSAVSYEQYF
TRBV27,CASSTGGYTEAFF
TRBV7-9,CASSLDGNQPQHF
TRBV4-3,CASSQLLGTAEAFF
TRBV12-3/TRBV12-4,CASSIRVSSYNEQFF
TRBV7-2,CASSLSGRGASLDTQYF
TRBV19,CASSITWETERFRPQHF